This is a list of T cell receptor beta chains from one sample in a study of CD8 T cells in Susac syndrome. TCRdb reanalysed the immunoSEQ multiplex PCR reads using MiXCR and keeps one entry per CDR3 protein. The data contain 170,000 or so distinct CDR3 sequences, roughly 94% of them singletons. Source material: CD4+ T cells from PBMCs. The receptors originated from a human donor with Susac syndrome. Each CDR3 is given with its conserved first and last residue. The order of the fields is clone size, V gene, D gene, J gene, CDR3 DNA, CDR3 protein. D genes are given only for firm matches. Part of the rows lack a size; the others show once, few, many or a class for expanded clones.

>once|TRBV15|-|TRBJ2-7
TGTGCCACCAGCAGAGATCTCGGGGGCGAGCAGTACTTC
CATSRDLGGEQYF
>-|TRBV25-1|-|TRBJ1-2
TGTGCCAGCAGTGAGTCAGGGCGCGGTGGCTACACCTTC
CASSESGRGGYTF
>-|TRBV6-2/TRBV6-3|-|TRBJ1-2
TGTGCCACTCGGGGAGATACCTACTATGGCTACACCTTC
CATRGDTYYGYTF
>-|TRBV29-1|-|TRBJ2-5
TGCAGCGTTGAATTGGGTTATAAGACCCAGTACTTC
CSVELGYKTQYF
>-|TRBV20-1|TRBD1|TRBJ1-4
TGCAGTGCTAGAGAGTGGACAGGGGGGGAAAAACTGTTTTTT
CSAREWTGGEKLFF
>-|TRBV10-3|-|TRBJ1-1
TGTGCCATCAGTGAGCCGGGAGTGGACACTGAAGCTTTCTTT
CAISEPGVDTEAFF
>once|TRBV7-9|TRBD2|TRBJ2-1
TGTGCCAGCAGCTTAGTTTTTTCGGGACTAGCGGGGCACAATGAGCAGTTCTTC
CASSLVFSGLAGHNEQFF
>-|TRBV6-1|-|TRBJ2-5
TGTGCCAGCAGTGCCGGAGGGGCCGGGGAGACCCAGTACTTC
CASSAGGAGETQYF
>-|TRBV12-3/TRBV12-4|-|TRBJ1-5
TGTGCCAGCAGTGCCCAACATGATAGCAATCAGCCCCAGCATTTT
CASSAQHDSNQPQHF
>-|TRBV12-3/TRBV12-4|-|TRBJ2-3
TGTGCCAGCAGTTTAGCGCTCAATACGCAGTATTTT
CASSLALNTQYF
>-|TRBV4-2|-|TRBJ2-5
TGTGCCAGCAGCCAAGAGGGGCAGGCATACCAAGAGACCCAGTACTTC
CASSQEGQAYQETQYF
>-|TRBV20-1|-|TRBJ1-6
TGCAGTGCTAGAGACAGGAATAATTCACCCCTCCACTTT
CSARDRNNSPLHF
>-|TRBV9|-|TRBJ2-1
TGTGCCAGCAGCGTTTTAGGGGCTGGGTACAATGAGCAGTTCTTC
CASSVLGAGYNEQFF
>-|TRBV12-5|-|TRBJ2-3
TGTGCTAGTGGCACCCCGGCTGGAGATACGCAGTATTTT
CASGTPAGDTQYF
>-|TRBV25-1|TRBD2|TRBJ2-1
TGTGCCAGCATCCAGCCGGGACTAGCTCCCTGGAATGAGCAGTTCTTC
CASIQPGLAPWNEQFF
>-|TRBV12-3/TRBV12-4|-|TRBJ1-2
TGTGCCAGCAGCCCCAGCAGGGAAGGCTATGGCTACACCTTC
CASSPSREGYGYTF
>few|TRBV12-3/TRBV12-4|-|TRBJ1-2
TGTGCCAGCAGCTTGCCGGGGAACGGCTACACCTTC
CASSLPGNGYTF
>-|TRBV2|-|TRBJ1-3
TGTGCCAGCAGTTACTACAGGGACACCATATATTTT
CASSYYRDTIYF
>-|TRBV27|-|TRBJ2-7
TGTGCCAGCAGTTTATGGGGGTTAGAGGACGAGCAGTACTTC
CASSLWGLEDEQYF
>-|TRBV19|TRBD1|TRBJ2-7
TGTGCCACCACCCCCGGGACAGGGGGGGGCGAGCAGTACTTC
CATTPGTGGGEQYF
>-|TRBV19|TRBD1|TRBJ1-2
TGTGCCAGTAGTGATCCGGGACAGCGCTATGGCTACACCTTC
CASSDPGQRYGYTF
>-|TRBV4-3|-|TRBJ1-5
TGCGCCAGCAGCCAAGAGGTATGGGAAGGCAATCAGCCCCAGCATTTT
CASSQEVWEGNQPQHF
>once|TRBV5-1|-|TRBJ2-5
TGCGCCAGCAGCTTGAGTTCCTTCGGAGAGACCCAGTACTTC
CASSLSSFGETQYF
>-|TRBV29-1|-|TRBJ1-1
TGCAGCGTTGCCACCGGAGACAGAGGAGCTTTCTTT
CSVATGDRGAFF
>-|TRBV19|TRBD1|TRBJ1-1
TGTGCCAGTGCAACAGGGGGCGCTTGGACTGAAGCTTTCTTT
CASATGGAWTEAFF
>-|TRBV3-1|-|TRBJ1-2
TGTGCCAGCAGCCAAGATTGGCGAGGGGCTGGCTACACCTTC
CASSQDWRGAGYTF
>-|TRBV14|TRBD1|TRBJ2-5
TGTGCCAGCAGCCCGTACCTGGACAGGGGGGACCAGTACTTC
CASSPYLDRGDQYF
>-|TRBV18|-|TRBJ2-3
TGTGCCAGCTCACCACCCGGCACAGATACGCAGTATTTT
CASSPPGTDTQYF
>-|TRBV10-3|-|TRBJ2-2
TGTGCCGCTTACGGTGGGAACACCGGGGAGCTGTTTTTT
CAAYGGNTGELFF
>-|TRBV10-3|TRBD1|TRBJ2-7
TGTGCCATCAGGCTCGGACAGGGATCCTACGAGCAGTACTTC
CAIRLGQGSYEQYF
>-|TRBV7-9|-|TRBJ2-4
TGTGCCAGCAGCAACGACAGGGCGGGGAACATTCAGTACTTC
CASSNDRAGNIQYF
>-|TRBV2|TRBD1|TRBJ1-2
TGTGCCAGCAGTCGGTTTACAGGGGGAGACTATGGCTACACCTTC
CASSRFTGGDYGYTF
>-|TRBV20-1|-|TRBJ2-7
TGCAGTGCTAGAAACACAAAAGGGCAGTACTTC
CSARNTKGQYF
>-|TRBV19|TRBD1|TRBJ1-5
TGTGCCAGTAGTTCCGGACAGGGCGAACAGCCCCAGCATTTT
CASSSGQGEQPQHF
>once|TRBV14|-|TRBJ2-5
TGTGCCAGCAGCCAAGGACCAGGGCAAGAGACCCAGTACTTC
CASSQGPGQETQYF